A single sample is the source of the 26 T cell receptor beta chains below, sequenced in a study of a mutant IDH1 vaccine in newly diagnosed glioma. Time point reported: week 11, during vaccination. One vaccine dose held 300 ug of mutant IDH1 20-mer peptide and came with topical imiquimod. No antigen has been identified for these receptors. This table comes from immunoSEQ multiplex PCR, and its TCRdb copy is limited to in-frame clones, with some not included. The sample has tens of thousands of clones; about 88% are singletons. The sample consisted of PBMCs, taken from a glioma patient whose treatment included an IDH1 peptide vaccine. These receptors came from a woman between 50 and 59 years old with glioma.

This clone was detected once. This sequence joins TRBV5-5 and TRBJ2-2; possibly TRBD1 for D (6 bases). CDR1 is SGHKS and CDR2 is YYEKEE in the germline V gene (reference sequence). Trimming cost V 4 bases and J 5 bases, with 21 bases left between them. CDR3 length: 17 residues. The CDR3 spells CASSRGDRFSTTGELFF. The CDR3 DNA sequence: TGTGCCAGCAGCCGGGGAGACAGGTTCTCGACTACCGGGGAGCTGTTTTTT.

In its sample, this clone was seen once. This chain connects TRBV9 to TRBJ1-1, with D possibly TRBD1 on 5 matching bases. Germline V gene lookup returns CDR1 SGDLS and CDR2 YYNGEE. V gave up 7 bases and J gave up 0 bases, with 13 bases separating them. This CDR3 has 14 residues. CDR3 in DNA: TGTGCCAGCGGGGGGATCAACTTGAACACTGAAGCTTTCTTT. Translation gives CASGGINLNTEAFF.

The CDR3 spells CASTPGPLYGYTF. In nucleotides, the CDR3 is TGTGCCAGCACCCCCGGGCCTCTCTACGGCTACACCTTC. The rearrangement joins TRBV27 to TRBJ1-2; D remains ambiguous. The CDR3 loop spans 13 amino acids. The V gene's germline CDR1 is MNHEY and CDR2 SMNVEV (reference sequence). V shed 7 bases and J shed 8 bases, with 17 bases lying between them.

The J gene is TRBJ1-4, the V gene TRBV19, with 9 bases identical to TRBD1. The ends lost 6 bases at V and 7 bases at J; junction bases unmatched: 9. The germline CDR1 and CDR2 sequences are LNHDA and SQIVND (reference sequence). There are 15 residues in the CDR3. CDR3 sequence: CASRDRGVGFEKLFF. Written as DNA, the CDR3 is TGTGCCAGTAGGGACAGGGGAGTTGGATTTGAAAAACTGTTTTTT.

CDR3 DNA: TGTGCCAGCAGCTTGGGCGGGGGGAACTATGGCTACACCTTC. It specifies CASSLGGGNYGYTF. The chain employs TRBV5-4 and TRBJ1-2; D perhaps matches TRBD1 (5 bases). The germline CDR1 and CDR2 sequences are SGHNT and YYREEE (reference sequence). CDR3 length: 14 amino acids. Trimming cost V 0 bases and J 2 bases, with 8 bases left between them.

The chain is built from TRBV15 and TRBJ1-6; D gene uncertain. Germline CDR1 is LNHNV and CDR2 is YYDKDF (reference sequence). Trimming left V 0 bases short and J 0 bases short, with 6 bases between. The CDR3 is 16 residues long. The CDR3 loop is CATSREPSSYNSPLHF. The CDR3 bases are TGTGCCACCAGCAGAGAGCCTAGCTCCTATAATTCACCCCTCCACTTT.

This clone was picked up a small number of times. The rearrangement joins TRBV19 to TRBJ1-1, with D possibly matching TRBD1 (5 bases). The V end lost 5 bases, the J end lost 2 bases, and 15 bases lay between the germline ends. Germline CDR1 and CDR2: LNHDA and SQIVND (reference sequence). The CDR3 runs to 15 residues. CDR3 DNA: TGTGCCAGTAGTCCCCCGGGGCACCGAAACACTGAAGCTTTCTTT. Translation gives CASSPPGHRNTEAFF.

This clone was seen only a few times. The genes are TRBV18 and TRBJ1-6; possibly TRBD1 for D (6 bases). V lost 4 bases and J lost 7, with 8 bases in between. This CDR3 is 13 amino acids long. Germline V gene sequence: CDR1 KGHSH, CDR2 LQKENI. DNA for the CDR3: TGTGCCAGCTCACTTCAGGGGAATTCACCCCTCCACTTT. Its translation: CASSLQGNSPLHF.

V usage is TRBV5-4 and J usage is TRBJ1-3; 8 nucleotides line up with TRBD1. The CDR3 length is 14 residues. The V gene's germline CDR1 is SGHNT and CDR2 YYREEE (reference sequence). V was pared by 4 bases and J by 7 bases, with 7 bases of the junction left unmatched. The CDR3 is CASSPGDRINTIYF. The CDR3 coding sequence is TGTGCCAGCAGCCCGGGGGACAGGATCAACACCATATATTTT. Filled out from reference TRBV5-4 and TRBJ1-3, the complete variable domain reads ETGVTQSPTHLIKTRGQQVTLRCSSQSGHNTVSWYQQALGQGPQFIFQYYREEENGRGNFPPRFSGLQFPNYSSELNVNALELDDSALYLCASSPGDRINTIYFGEGSWLTVV.

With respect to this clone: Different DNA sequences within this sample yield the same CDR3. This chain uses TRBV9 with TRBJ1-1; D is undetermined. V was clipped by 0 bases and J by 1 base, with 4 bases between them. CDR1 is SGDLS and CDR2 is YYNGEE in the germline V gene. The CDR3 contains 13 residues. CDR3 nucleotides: TGTGCCAGCAGCGTAGAGGGGAACACTGAAGCTTTCTTT. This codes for CASSVEGNTEAFF.

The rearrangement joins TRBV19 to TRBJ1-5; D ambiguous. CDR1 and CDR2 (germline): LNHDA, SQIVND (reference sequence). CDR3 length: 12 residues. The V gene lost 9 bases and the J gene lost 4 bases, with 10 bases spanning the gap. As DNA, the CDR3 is TGTGCCAGCCGGGGTCCAAATCAGCCCCAGCATTTT. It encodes CASRGPNQPQHF.

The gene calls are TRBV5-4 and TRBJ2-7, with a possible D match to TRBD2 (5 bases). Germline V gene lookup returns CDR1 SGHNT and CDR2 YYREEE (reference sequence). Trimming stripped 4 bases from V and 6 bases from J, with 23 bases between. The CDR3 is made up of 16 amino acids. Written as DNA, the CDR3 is TGTGCCAGCAGCGGCCGAAGTCGGACTGTTGTAGGCGAGCAGTACTTC. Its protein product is CASSGRSRTVVGEQYF.

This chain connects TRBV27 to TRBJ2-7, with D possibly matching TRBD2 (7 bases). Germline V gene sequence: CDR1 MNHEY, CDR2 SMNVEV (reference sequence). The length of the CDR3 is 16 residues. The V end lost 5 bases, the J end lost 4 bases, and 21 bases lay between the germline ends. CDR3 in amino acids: CASSKGLGGALYEQYF. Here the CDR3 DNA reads TGTGCCAGCAGTAAAGGGCTGGGGGGGGCCTTGTACGAGCAGTACTTC.

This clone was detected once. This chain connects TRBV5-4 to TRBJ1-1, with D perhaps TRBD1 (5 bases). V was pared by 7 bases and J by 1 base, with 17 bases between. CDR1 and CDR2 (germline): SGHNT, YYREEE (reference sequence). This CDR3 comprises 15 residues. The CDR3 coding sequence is TGTGCCAGCCAGAATTCAGGGTTTTGGAACACTGAAGCTTTCTTT. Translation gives CASQNSGFWNTEAFF.

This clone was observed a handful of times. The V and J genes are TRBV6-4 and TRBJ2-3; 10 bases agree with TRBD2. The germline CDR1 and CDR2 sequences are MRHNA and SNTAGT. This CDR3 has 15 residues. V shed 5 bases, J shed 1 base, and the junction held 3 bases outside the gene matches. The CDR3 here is CASSFTSGGTDTQYF. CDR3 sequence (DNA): TGTGCCAGCAGTTTTACTAGCGGGGGCACAGATACGCAGTATTTT.

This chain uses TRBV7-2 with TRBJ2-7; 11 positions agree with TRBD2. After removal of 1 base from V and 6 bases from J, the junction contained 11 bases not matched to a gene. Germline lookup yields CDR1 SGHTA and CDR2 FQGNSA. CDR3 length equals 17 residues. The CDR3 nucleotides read TGTGCCAGCAGCTTAGATCTGCTAGCGGGGGGACTAGGCGAGCAGTACTTC. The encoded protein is CASSLDLLAGGLGEQYF.

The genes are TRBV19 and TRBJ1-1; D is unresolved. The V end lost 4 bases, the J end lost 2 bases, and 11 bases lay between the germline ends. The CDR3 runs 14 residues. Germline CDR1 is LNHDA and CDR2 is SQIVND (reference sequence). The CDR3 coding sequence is TGTGCCAGTAGTAGCGTTGGAGTCAACACTGAAGCTTTCTTT. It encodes CASSSVGVNTEAFF.

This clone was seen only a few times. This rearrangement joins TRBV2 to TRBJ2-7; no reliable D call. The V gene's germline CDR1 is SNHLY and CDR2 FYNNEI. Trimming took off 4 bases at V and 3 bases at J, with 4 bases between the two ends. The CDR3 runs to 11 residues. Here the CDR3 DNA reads TGTGCCAGCAGTGTAAGCTACGAGCAGTACTTC. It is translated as CASSVSYEQYF.

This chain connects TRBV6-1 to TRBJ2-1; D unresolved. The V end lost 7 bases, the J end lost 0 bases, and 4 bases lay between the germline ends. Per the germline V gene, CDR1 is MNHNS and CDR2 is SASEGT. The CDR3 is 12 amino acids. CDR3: CASTSSYNEQFF. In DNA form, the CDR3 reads TGTGCCAGCACGAGCTCCTACAATGAGCAGTTCTTC.

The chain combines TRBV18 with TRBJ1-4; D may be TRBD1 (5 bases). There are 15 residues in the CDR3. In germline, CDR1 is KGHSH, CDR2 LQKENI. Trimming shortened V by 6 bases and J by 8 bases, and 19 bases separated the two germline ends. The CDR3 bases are TGTGCCAGCTCGGAGAGGGGCCCCAGAGGGGAAAAACTGTTTTTT. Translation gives CASSERGPRGEKLFF. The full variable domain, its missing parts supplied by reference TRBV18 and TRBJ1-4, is NAGVMQNPRHLVRRRGQEARLRCSPMKGHSHVYWYRQLPEEGLKFMVYLQKENIIDESGMPKERFSAEFPKEGPSILRIQQVVRGDSAAYFCASSERGPRGEKLFFGSGTQLSVL.

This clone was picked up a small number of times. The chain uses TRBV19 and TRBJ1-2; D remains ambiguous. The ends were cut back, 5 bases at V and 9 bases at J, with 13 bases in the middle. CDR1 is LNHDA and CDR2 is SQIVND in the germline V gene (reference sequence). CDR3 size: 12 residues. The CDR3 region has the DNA TGTGCCAGTAGTGGCCTTATCTCCCGCTACACCTTC. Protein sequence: CASSGLISRYTF.

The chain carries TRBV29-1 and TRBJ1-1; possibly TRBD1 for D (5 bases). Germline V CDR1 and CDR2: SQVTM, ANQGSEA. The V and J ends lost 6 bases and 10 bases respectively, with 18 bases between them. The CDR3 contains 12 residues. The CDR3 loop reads CSVQGPKRGAFF. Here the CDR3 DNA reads TGCAGCGTCCAGGGACCGAAACGCGGAGCTTTCTTT.

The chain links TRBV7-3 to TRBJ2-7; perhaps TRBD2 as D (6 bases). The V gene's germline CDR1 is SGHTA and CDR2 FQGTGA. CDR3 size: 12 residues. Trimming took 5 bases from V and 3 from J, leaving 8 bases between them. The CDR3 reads CASSPGGYEQYF. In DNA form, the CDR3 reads TGTGCCAGCAGCCCCGGGGGCTACGAGCAGTACTTC.

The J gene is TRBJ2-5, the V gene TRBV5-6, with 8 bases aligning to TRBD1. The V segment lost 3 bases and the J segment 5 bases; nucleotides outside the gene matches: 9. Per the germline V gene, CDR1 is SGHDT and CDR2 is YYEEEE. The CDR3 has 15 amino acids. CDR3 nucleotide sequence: TGTGCCAGCAGCTCATGGACAGGGCGGATGGAGACCCAGTACTTC. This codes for CASSSWTGRMETQYF.

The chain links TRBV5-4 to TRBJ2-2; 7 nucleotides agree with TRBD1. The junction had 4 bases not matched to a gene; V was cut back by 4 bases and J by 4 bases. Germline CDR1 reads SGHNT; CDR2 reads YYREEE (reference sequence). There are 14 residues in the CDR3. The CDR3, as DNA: TGTGCCAGCAGCCGGGACAGCTCCACCGGGGAGCTGTTTTTT. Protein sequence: CASSRDSSTGELFF.

CDR3 DNA sequence: TGTGCCAGCAGGGCCCCGGGAGGCACTGAAGCTTTCTTT. This encodes CASRAPGGTEAFF. The chain couples TRBV6-4 to TRBJ1-1; D is unresolved. The V and J ends lost 6 bases and 4 bases respectively, with 12 bases between them. Germline V gives CDR1 MRHNA, CDR2 SNTAGT. This CDR3 spans 13 amino acids.